This T cell receptor (beta chain) was sequenced for a study of identical twins. This clonotype has only a few counts. Antigen: not known. V shed 0 bases and J shed 5 bases, with 14 bases lying between them. The CDR3 runs to 15 residues. Germline loops: CDR1 SGHRS, CDR2 YFSETQ. Each CDR3 protein is one row after TCRdb ran MiXCR on the 5' RACE reads. Here the sample spans a few hundred thousand distinct CDR3 sequences, 9.5% to 15% being singletons. Every donor was a healthy Caucasian. Regarding the study as a whole: Researchers reported excess low generation probability among twin-shared out-of-frame alpha sequences.

Another study also made use of these data, one on yellow fever vaccine responses in identical twins. That investigation notes: Vaccine T cell responses of twins reportedly seemed partly convergent and partly personalized.

Specimen: memory (CD45RO+) T cells sorted from blood. The receptor was derived from a woman aged 18 to 35 in good health. The gene calls are TRBV5-1 and TRBJ2-5, with D perhaps TRBD1 (5 bases). CDR3 bases: TGCGCCAGCAGCTTGGCAGGGCTTGGTTCGGAGACCCAGTACTTC. Protein product: CASSLAGLGSETQYF.